The T cell receptor beta chain described here comes from a study of CD4+ T cells in melanoma. Overall study results and limits: A reported correlation linked neoantigen-specific CD4+ T cells to CD8+, macrophage and B cell function. Reportedly, melanoma neoantigen-specific CD4+ T cells showed varied differentiation states.

The germline V gene has CDR1 SQVTM and CDR2 ANQGSEA. The CDR3 runs 16 residues. Trimming took 6 bases from V and 4 from J; bases not matched to a gene: 14. Concerning this clone itself: The antigen is undetermined.

Clones were read by immunoSEQ multiplex PCR, and TCRdb kept only the in-frame ones, dropping some. The sample yields tens of thousands of clones, approximately 70% seen once. This sequence joins TRBV29-1 and TRBJ2-3, with 9 bases that match TRBD1. Sequenced: tumor tissue. The receptor was derived from a human donor with melanoma. CDR3 protein: CSVGGTGTRLADTQYF. Written as DNA, the CDR3 is TGCAGCGTGGGGGGGACAGGGACCCGCCTCGCAGATACGCAGTATTTT.